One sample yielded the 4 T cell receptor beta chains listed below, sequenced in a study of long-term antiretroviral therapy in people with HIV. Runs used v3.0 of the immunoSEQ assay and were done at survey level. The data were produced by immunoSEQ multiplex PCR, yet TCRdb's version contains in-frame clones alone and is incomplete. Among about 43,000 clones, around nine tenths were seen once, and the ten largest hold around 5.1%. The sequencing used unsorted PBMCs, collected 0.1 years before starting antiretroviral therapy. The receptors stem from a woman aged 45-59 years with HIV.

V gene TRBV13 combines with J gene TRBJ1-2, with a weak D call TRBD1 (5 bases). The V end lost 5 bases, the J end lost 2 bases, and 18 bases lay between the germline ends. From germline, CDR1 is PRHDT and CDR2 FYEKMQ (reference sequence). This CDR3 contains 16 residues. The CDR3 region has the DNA TGTGCCAGCAGCCCCCGCAGGTTGGGGGGGAACTATGGCTACACCTTC. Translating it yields CASSPRRLGGNYGYTF. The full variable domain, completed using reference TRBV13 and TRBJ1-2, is AAGVIQSPRHLIKEKRETATLKCYPIPRHDTVYWYQQGPGQDPQFLISFYEKMQSDKGSIPDRFSAQQFSDYHSELNMSSLELGDSALYFCASSPRRLGGNYGYTFGSGTRLTVV.

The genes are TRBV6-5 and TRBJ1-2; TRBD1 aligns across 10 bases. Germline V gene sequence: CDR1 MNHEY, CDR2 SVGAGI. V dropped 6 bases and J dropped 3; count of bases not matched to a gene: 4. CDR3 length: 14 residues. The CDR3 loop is CASRETGGYYGYTF. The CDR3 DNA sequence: TGTGCCAGCAGAGAGACAGGGGGCTACTATGGCTACACCTTC.

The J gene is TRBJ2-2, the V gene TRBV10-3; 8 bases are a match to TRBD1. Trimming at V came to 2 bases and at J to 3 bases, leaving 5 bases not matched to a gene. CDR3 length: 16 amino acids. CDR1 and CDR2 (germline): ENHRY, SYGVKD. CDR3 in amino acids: CAISEQGARDTGELFF. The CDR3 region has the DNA TGTGCCATCAGTGAGCAGGGGGCACGGGACACCGGGGAGCTGTTTTTT.

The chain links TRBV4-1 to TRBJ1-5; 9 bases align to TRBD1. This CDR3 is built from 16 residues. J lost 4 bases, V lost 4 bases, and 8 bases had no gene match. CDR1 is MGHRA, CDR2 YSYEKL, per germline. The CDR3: CASSPGEDRGNQPQHF. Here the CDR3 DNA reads TGCGCCAGCAGCCCGGGAGAGGACAGGGGTAATCAGCCCCAGCATTTT.